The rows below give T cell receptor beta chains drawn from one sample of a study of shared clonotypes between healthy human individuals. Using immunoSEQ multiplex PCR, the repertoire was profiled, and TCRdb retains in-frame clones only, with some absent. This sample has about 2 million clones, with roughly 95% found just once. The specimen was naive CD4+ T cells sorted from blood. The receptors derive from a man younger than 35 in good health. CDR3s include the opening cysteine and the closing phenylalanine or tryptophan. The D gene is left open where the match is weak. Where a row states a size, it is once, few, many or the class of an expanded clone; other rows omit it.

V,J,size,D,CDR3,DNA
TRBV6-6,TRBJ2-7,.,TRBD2,CASSPYPGLAAYEQYF,TGTGCCAGCAGTCCCTACCCGGGACTAGCGGCGTACGAGCAGTACTTC
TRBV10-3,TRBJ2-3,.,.,CAISEAGPTVGQYF,TGTGCCATCAGTGAGGCCGGGCCTACAGTTGGGCAGTATTTT
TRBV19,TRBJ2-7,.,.,CASSSVGLPSEQYF,TGTGCCAGTAGCTCGGTGGGTCTACCTAGCGAGCAGTACTTC
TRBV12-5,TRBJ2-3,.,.,CASGLSRPDTQYF,TGTGCTAGTGGCTTGTCCCGCCCAGATACGCAGTATTTT
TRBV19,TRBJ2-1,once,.,CASSIGQGPYNEQFF,TGTGCCAGTAGTATTGGGCAGGGCCCCTACAATGAGCAGTTCTTC
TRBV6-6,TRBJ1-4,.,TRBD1,CASSYGQGLEKLFF,TGTGCCAGCAGTTACGGACAGGGTCTCGAAAAACTGTTTTTT
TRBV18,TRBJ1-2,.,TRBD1,CASSPQRQTGGKYGYTF,TGTGCCAGCTCACCGCAACGACAGACAGGGGGAAAATATGGCTACACCTTC
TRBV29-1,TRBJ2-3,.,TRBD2,CSALPGTTSTDTQYF,TGCAGCGCGCTCCCCGGGACTACCAGCACAGATACGCAGTATTTT
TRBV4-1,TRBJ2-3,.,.,CASSQGGTPATDTQYF,TGCGCCAGCAGTCAAGGTGGGACCCCGGCCACAGATACGCAGTATTTT
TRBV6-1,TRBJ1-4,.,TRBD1,CASNGRGGLEKLFF,TGTGCCAGCAACGGTAGAGGGGGCTTGGAAAAACTGTTTTTT
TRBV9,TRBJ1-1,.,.,CASSPRPWETEAFF,TGTGCCAGCAGCCCAAGACCTTGGGAAACTGAAGCTTTCTTT
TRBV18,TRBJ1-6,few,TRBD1,CASSPPGTGNSPLHF,TGTGCCAGCTCACCTCCCGGGACAGGGAATTCACCCCTCCACTTT
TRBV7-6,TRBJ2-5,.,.,CASSMGETQYF,TGTGCCAGCAGCATGGGAGAGACCCAGTACTTC
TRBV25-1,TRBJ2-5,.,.,CASSELSRRDPETQYF,TGTGCCAGCAGTGAATTATCCCGACGGGATCCAGAGACCCAGTACTTC
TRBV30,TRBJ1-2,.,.,CAWIPGGGPNGYTF,TGTGCCTGGATTCCCGGCGGGGGACCAAATGGCTACACCTTC
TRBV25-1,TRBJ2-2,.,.,CASSGTLNTGELFF,TGTGCCAGCAGTGGGACACTTAACACCGGGGAGCTGTTTTTT
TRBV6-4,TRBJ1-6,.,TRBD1,CASSDPGTGDDSYNSPLHF,TGTGCCAGCAGTGACCCCGGGACAGGGGATGACTCCTATAATTCACCCCTCCACTTT
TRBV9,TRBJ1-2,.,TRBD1,CASSGGGSGYTF,TGTGCCAGCAGCGGAGGGGGCTCTGGCTACACCTTC
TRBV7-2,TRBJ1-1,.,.,CASSWDTEAFF,TGTGCCAGCAGCTGGGACACTGAAGCTTTCTTT
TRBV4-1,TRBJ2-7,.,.,CASSQDQNTAYEQYF,TGCGCCAGCAGCCAAGATCAGAACACCGCCTACGAGCAGTACTTC
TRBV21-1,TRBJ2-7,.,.,CANGGASSYEQYF,TGTGCCAACGGGGGGGCAAGCTCCTACGAGCAGTACTTC
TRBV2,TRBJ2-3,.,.,CASNRDRGMDTQYF,TGTGCCAGCAACCGGGACCGAGGGATGGATACGCAGTATTTT
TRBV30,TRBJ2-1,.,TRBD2,CAWSTSGPEQFF,TGTGCCTGGAGTACTAGCGGTCCTGAGCAGTTCTTC
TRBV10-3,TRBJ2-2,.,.,CAISESGRPFTGELFF,TGTGCCATCAGTGAGTCAGGAAGGCCTTTCACCGGGGAGCTGTTTTTT
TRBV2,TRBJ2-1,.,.,CASIYQGGGSSYNEQFF,TGTGCCAGCATCTACCAGGGGGGCGGAAGCTCCTACAATGAGCAGTTCTTC
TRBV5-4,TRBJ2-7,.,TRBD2,CASRLGAGGLYEQYF,TGTGCCAGCAGGCTAGGAGCGGGGGGGCTTTACGAGCAGTACTTC
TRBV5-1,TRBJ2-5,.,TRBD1,CASIAHGTGQETQYF,TGCGCCAGCATCGCCCACGGGACAGGACAAGAGACCCAGTACTTC
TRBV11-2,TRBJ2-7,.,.,CASSLGSVGEQYF,TGTGCCAGCAGCTTAGGCTCCGTGGGCGAGCAGTACTTC
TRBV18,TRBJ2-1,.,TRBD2,CASSTKRGSSYNEQFF,TGTGCCAGCTCGACAAAGCGGGGGAGCTCCTACAATGAGCAGTTCTTC
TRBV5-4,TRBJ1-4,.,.,CASSLSDRAEKLFF,TGTGCCAGCAGCTTATCGGACAGAGCCGAAAAACTGTTTTTT
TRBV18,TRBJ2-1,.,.,CASSPQNVVDEQFF,TGTGCCAGCTCACCCCAAAATGTCGTCGATGAGCAGTTCTTC
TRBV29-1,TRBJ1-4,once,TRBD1,CSVVTGTGNEKLFF,TGCAGCGTCGTAACCGGGACAGGGAATGAAAAACTGTTTTTT
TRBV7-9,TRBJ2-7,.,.,CASSVTGDKNSYEQYF,TGTGCCAGCAGCGTCACGGGGGACAAAAATTCCTACGAGCAGTACTTC
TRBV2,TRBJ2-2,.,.,CASSEWGGHTGELFF,TGTGCCAGCAGTGAATGGGGGGGGCACACCGGGGAGCTGTTTTTT
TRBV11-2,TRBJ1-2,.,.,CASSFRQNYGYTF,TGTGCCAGCAGCTTTCGACAGAACTATGGCTACACCTTC
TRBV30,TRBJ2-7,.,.,CALTVAYEQYF,TGTGCCTTGACAGTCGCCTACGAGCAGTACTTC
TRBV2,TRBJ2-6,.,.,CASSVSAVGANVLTF,TGTGCCAGCAGTGTCTCCGCGGTTGGGGCCAACGTCCTGACTTTC
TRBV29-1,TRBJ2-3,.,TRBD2,CSVTLAGGPHTQYF,TGCAGCGTGACCCTAGCGGGAGGGCCGCATACGCAGTATTTT
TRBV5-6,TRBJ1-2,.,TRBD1,CASSPDRVGYGYTF,TGTGCCAGCAGCCCCGACAGGGTTGGCTATGGCTACACCTTC
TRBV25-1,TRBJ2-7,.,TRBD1,CASSGKGSGGLSYEQYF,TGTGCCAGCAGTGGAAAAGGTTCAGGGGGTCTTTCTTACGAGCAGTACTTC
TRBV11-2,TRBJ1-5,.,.,CASSLDLAVQPQHF,TGTGCCAGCAGCTTAGATCTGGCAGTTCAGCCCCAGCATTTT
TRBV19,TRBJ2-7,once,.,CASSTLYEQYF,TGTGCCAGTAGTACTCTCTACGAGCAGTACTTC
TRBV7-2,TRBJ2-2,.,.,CASSLGSVSVAGELFF,TGTGCCAGCAGCTTAGGGTCGGTTAGCGTAGCCGGGGAGCTGTTTTTT
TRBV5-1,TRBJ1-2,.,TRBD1,CASSQTGVDGYTF,TGCGCCAGCAGCCAGACAGGGGTTGATGGCTACACCTTC